This section outlines one T cell receptor (beta chain) sequence together with its context. Antigen unknown. The record originates from a study of cytomegalovirus exposure and HLA in healthy donors. Study-wide results and caveats: A classifier reportedly called cytomegalovirus status with high sensitivity and specificity. The tendency of first-cohort TCR clusters to co-occur in the approximately 120 validation repertoires was identified by a subsequent analysis.

An approximately 120-subject validation cohort, separate from the approximately 670-subject first cohort, supplied the donors. Only in-frame clones appear in the TCRdb table, and some are missing; sequencing was by immunoSEQ multiplex PCR. The table has approximately 300,000 clones, around 90% seen once. V trimming: 6 bases; J trimming: 3 bases; junction bases outside the gene matches: 5. The CDR3 runs to 14 residues. The germline V gene encodes CDR1 MRHNA and CDR2 SNTAGT. The sample comprised PBMCs. This chain uses TRBV6-4 with TRBJ1-5, with 7 bases aligning to TRBD1. The TCR was taken from a woman between 25 and 40 years old in good health and CMV-seropositive. CDR3 residues: CASRGDRNNQPQHF. The DNA for the CDR3 is TGTGCCAGCAGAGGGGACAGAAACAATCAGCCCCAGCATTTT.